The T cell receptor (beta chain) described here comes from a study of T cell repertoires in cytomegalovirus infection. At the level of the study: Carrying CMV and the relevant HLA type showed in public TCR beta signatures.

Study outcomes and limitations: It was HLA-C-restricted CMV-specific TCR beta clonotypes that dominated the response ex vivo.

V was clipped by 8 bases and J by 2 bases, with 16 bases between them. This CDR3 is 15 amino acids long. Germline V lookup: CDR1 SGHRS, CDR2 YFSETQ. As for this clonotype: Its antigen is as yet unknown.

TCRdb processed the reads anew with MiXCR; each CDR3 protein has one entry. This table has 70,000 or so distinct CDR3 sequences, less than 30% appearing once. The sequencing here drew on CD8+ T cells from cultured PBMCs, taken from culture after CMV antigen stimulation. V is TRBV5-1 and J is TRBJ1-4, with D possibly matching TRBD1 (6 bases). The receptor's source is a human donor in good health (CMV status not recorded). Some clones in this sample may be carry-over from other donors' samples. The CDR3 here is CARSALQGTNEKLFF. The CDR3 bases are TGCGCCAGAAGCGCTCTTCAGGGGACTAATGAAAAACTGTTTTTT.